This TCR beta chain is from a study of T cells in narcolepsy. Study details: Donors had narcolepsy type 1 or type 2, or were healthy controls. Study-wide results and limits: Autoreactive HCRT-specific and TRIB2-specific clonotypes were marked in same-patient CSF-versus-blood CD4+ comparisons. No autoreactive T cell clone sequences appeared in some memory CD4+ repertoires.

The CDR3 sequence is 16 residues long. From germline, CDR1 is SGHTA and CDR2 FQGNSA. The ends were cut back, 7 bases at V and 4 bases at J, with 17 bases in the middle. Turning to this clone: The antigen is unknown.

TCRdb keeps only in-frame clones here, not all; method: immunoSEQ multiplex PCR. The table has under 25,000 clones, about four fifths seen once. This clonotype was sampled from a human donor with narcolepsy. The V call is TRBV7-2, the J call TRBJ2-6; no definite D call. Material: CD45RA- memory CD4+ T cells from PBMCs. The CDR3 DNA sequence: TGTGCCAGCAACCAACATCAGTCTTGGGGGGCCAACGTCCTGACTTTC. It is translated as CASNQHQSWGANVLTF.